This entry lists 32 T cell receptor beta chains sequenced from one sample in a study of T-cell memory formation after mild COVID-19 (dated by TCRdb to 2020 to 2022). The library was produced with 5' RACE. TCRdb records Illumina NovaSeq 6000 as the sequencer. TCRdb cleaned the public reads at Q25 with fastp, built clones with MiXCR and kept in-frame beta chains. Each record represents a unique CDR3 protein, reported with the most common genes and DNA among its rows. This sample has 470,000 or so distinct CDR3 sequences in its table, and around a quarter of those were observed once. The ten largest clones represent roughly an eighth of the sample. The sequencing input was PBMCs or a T cell subset sorted from them (not recorded which). The receptors were gathered from an adult woman who had mild COVID-19 (a few samples of this study predate the infection). The sample titles of this study are shuffled in the database, so cell type and time point are left out; the donor was told from shared clones.

This clonotype turned up a few times. The chain links TRBV4-3 to TRBJ2-7; TRBD2 might be the D (6 bases). This CDR3 region has 19 residues. Germline assignment: CDR1 LGHNA and CDR2 YSLEER. Trimming stripped 0 bases from V and 2 bases from J, with 23 bases between. The CDR3 region has the DNA TGCGCCAGCAGCCAAGATGTTAACGGGGGACTCCATAGAACCTACGAGCAGTACTTC. Residues: CASSQDVNGGLHRTYEQYF.

This clonotype was detected only a few times. The V gene is TRBV7-8, the J gene TRBJ2-5, with 7 bases fitting TRBD2. Trimming removed 1 base from V and 4 bases from J; junction bases left unmatched: 6. Germline-derived CDR1 and CDR2 are SGHVS and FQNEAQ. The length of the CDR3 is 15 residues. The CDR3: CASSLVSRGTETQYF. As DNA, the CDR3 is TGTGCCAGCAGCTTAGTTTCGCGGGGGACAGAGACCCAGTACTTC.

This chain links TRBV25-1 with TRBJ2-3; D may be TRBD2 (7 bases). Trimming pared 8 bases from V and 0 bases from J, leaving 18 bases between. The CDR3 is 16 residues long. CDR1 is MGHDK and CDR2 is SYGVNS in the germline V gene. DNA of the CDR3: TGTGCCAGCTCCCGCGCCGGGGGGCCTAGCACAGATACGCAGTATTTT. Its translation: CASSRAGGPSTDTQYF.

This clonotype was seen more than once but under ten times. The chain employs TRBV7-8 and TRBJ2-5, with D perhaps given as TRBD1 or TRBD2 (6 bases each). The germline V and J ends were trimmed by 3 bases and 9 bases, with 17 bases remaining between them. This CDR3 has 14 amino acids. Germline lookup yields CDR1 SGHVS and CDR2 FQNEAQ. The CDR3, as DNA: TGTGCCAGCAGCTTGCGCACAGGGTGGGGGGCCCAGTACTTC. It specifies CASSLRTGWGAQYF.

This clonotype was picked up a small number of times. The V gene is TRBV20-1, the J gene TRBJ1-1; 8 nucleotides agree with TRBD1. There are 15 residues in the CDR3. V dropped 1 base and J dropped 4; count of bases not matched to a gene: 8. CDR1 is DFQATT, CDR2 SNEGSKA, per germline (reference sequence). CDR3 region: CSARGIGQGGTEAFF. The CDR3 DNA reads TGCAGTGCTAGAGGAATTGGACAGGGAGGCACTGAAGCTTTCTTT.

This clonotype was counted only a few times. The rearrangement uses TRBV29-1 and TRBJ2-7, with TRBD1 matching 7 bases. V lost 6 bases to trimming and J lost 3 bases; unmatched junction nucleotides: 11. The CDR3 has 14 residues. The germline V gene encodes CDR1 SQVTM and CDR2 ANQGSEA. The chain's CDR3 is CSVVPDREIYEQYF. Written as DNA, the CDR3 is TGCAGCGTCGTCCCAGACAGGGAAATCTACGAGCAGTACTTC.

This clonotype was counted a few times. V and J are TRBV12-3 or TRBV12-4 and TRBJ2-1, with TRBD2 matching over 12 bases. With 4 bases clipped from V and 6 bases from J, the junction kept 7 bases outside the gene matches. The CDR3 is 16 amino acids. In DNA, the CDR3 is TGTGCCAGCAGTTCCCGGACTAGCGGGGAATTCAATGAGCAGTTCTTC. It encodes CASSSRTSGEFNEQFF.

This clonotype was picked up a small number of times. V and J are TRBV7-3 and TRBJ2-1; 8 positions match TRBD1. Germline CDR1 reads SGHTA; CDR2 reads FQGTGA. The CDR3 runs to 14 residues. V shed 5 bases, J shed 5 bases, and the junction held 5 bases outside the gene matches. The CDR3 nucleotides are TGTGCCAGCAGCCCAGACAGGGGACACAATGAGCAGTTCTTC. This gives the protein CASSPDRGHNEQFF.

This clonotype turned up a few times. The J gene is TRBJ2-5, the V gene TRBV3-1; D may be TRBD1 (5 bases). Germline CDR1 is LGHDT and CDR2 is YNNKEL (reference sequence). Trimming cost V 3 bases and J 5 bases, with 13 bases left between them. CDR3 size: 14 residues. CDR3 in amino acids: CASSQRRAWETQYF. The CDR3 DNA reads TGTGCCAGCAGCCAGCGCAGGGCATGGGAGACCCAGTACTTC.

The chain is built from TRBV13 and TRBJ2-7; 8 nucleotides line up with TRBD2. The CDR3 is 16 residues long. Germline values: CDR1 PRHDT, CDR2 FYEKMQ (reference sequence). The trim removed 3 bases at V and 0 bases at J, leaving 7 bases unmatched. The chain's CDR3 is CASSLGSAGGSYEQYF. CDR3 DNA sequence: TGTGCCAGCAGCTTGGGGAGTGCGGGAGGCTCCTACGAGCAGTACTTC.

This clonotype was found a few times. The chain combines TRBV5-1 with TRBJ2-3, with D perhaps matching TRBD2 (5 bases). Germline CDR1 reads SGHRS; CDR2 reads YFSETQ. The CDR3 spans 15 residues. The germline V and J ends were trimmed by 3 bases and 1 base, with 12 bases remaining between them. CDR3 sequence (DNA): TGCGCCAGCAGCTACACTAGTATGGGCACAGATACGCAGTATTTT. It is translated as CASSYTSMGTDTQYF.

The genes are TRBV29-1 and TRBJ2-6, with TRBD1 as a possible D gene (7 bases). Trimming removed 7 bases at V and 5 bases at J, with 15 bases between. Germline loops: CDR1 SQVTM, CDR2 ANQGSEA. The CDR3 totals 14 residues. The CDR3, as DNA: TGCAGCGCCAGACAGGGCGGGAGGGCCAACGTCCTGACTTTC. Protein product: CSARQGGRANVLTF.

The V and J genes are TRBV20-1 and TRBJ2-3, with 10 bases matching TRBD2. V trimming: 0 bases; J trimming: 2 bases; junction bases outside the gene matches: 5. Germline values: CDR1 DFQATT, CDR2 SNEGSKA (reference sequence). The CDR3 contains 16 residues. For the CDR3, the DNA is TGCAGTGCTAGAGATGGGCTAGCGGGGGTCACAGATACGCAGTATTTT. Translation: CSARDGLAGVTDTQYF.

This clonotype was seen only a few times. V is TRBV18 and J is TRBJ1-1; D ambiguous. The CDR3 has 15 amino acids. Germline V CDR1 and CDR2: KGHSH, LQKENI. Trimming cost V 0 bases and J 1 base, with 9 bases left between them. The CDR3 here is CASSPPARWNTEAFF. The CDR3 DNA reads as TGTGCCAGCTCACCACCGGCACGTTGGAACACTGAAGCTTTCTTT.

V and J are TRBV10-3 and TRBJ2-1; 8 nucleotides align to TRBD1. After removal of 0 bases from V and 8 bases from J, the junction contained 18 bases not matched to a gene. The CDR3 covers 19 residues. Germline-derived CDR1 and CDR2 are ENHRY and SYGVKD. The CDR3 region is CAISESRIAGQGNLDEQFF. As DNA, the CDR3 is TGTGCCATCAGTGAGTCGCGCATCGCAGGACAGGGCAATCTCGATGAGCAGTTCTTC.

This clonotype was observed a handful of times. The V gene is TRBV20-1, the J gene TRBJ2-2, with a weak D call TRBD2 (5 bases). The V gene lost 7 bases and the J gene lost 2 bases, with 11 bases spanning the gap. Looked up from germline, CDR1 is DFQATT and CDR2 is SNEGSKA (reference sequence). There are 13 residues in the CDR3. The CDR3 DNA is TGCAGTGTGCCGGGATTAAACACCGGGGAGCTGTTTTTT. Protein product: CSVPGLNTGELFF.

The chain links TRBV15 to TRBJ1-2, with 8 bases aligning to TRBD1. V lost 5 bases, J lost 8 bases, and 13 bases stayed unmatched. Germline loops: CDR1 LNHNV, CDR2 YYDKDF (reference sequence). This CDR3 spans 15 amino acids. The CDR3 reads CATSSRVTGGHGYTF. The CDR3 nucleotides are TGTGCCACCAGCTCCCGGGTAACAGGGGGGCACGGCTACACCTTC.

This chain links TRBV6-6 with TRBJ2-3; TRBD2 matches 8 bases. Unmatched junction bases numbered 15, after V lost 1 base and J lost 0 bases. The germline V gene has CDR1 MNHNY and CDR2 SVGAGI (reference sequence). CDR3 size: 20 residues. In DNA form, the CDR3 reads TGTGCCAGCAGTTACTTGGGAGCGGGAGAGGTGCGGTTAAGCACAGATACGCAGTATTTT. Its translation is CASSYLGAGEVRLSTDTQYF.

The CDR3 reads CASSLWSTIGNEQFF. Written as DNA, the CDR3 is TGTGCCAGCAGCTTATGGTCAACCATCGGGAATGAGCAGTTCTTC. The chain carries TRBV7-2 and TRBJ2-1; the D is unclear. The CDR3 is made up of 15 amino acids. V was cut by 2 bases and J by 7 bases, with 15 bases left in between. Germline lookup yields CDR1 SGHTA and CDR2 FQGNSA.

This clonotype occurred many times. The J gene is TRBJ2-1, the V gene TRBV12-3 or TRBV12-4; D is uncertain. Between the trimmed V and J ends, which lost 3 bases and 3 bases, there was a span of 9 bases. The length of the CDR3 is 14 residues. CDR3 in DNA: TGTGCCAGCAGTTTGTCCCGAATCTACAATGAGCAGTTCTTC. Protein: CASSLSRIYNEQFF.

In this sample, this clonotype turned up many times. The chain links TRBV7-3 to TRBJ2-3; D possibly matches TRBD1 or TRBD2 (5 bases each). Trimming took off 7 bases at V and 14 bases at J, with 28 bases between the two ends. The CDR3 runs to 15 residues. Germline V lookup: CDR1 SGHTA, CDR2 FQGTGA. In DNA, the CDR3 is TGTGCCAGCATTCAGGGTCCCGGGACCTCCCGACCGGGGTATTTT. It encodes CASIQGPGTSRPGYF.

A few counts support this clonotype. The chain joins TRBV7-9 to TRBJ2-1; D possibly matches TRBD1 or TRBD2 (5 bases each). Per the germline V gene, CDR1 is SEHNR and CDR2 is FQNEAQ (reference sequence). CDR3 length: 14 residues. The V gene lost 4 bases and the J gene lost 5 bases, with 12 bases spanning the gap. CDR3 region: CASSSGPYNNEQFF. Written as DNA, the CDR3 is TGTGCCAGCAGCTCGGGACCCTACAACAATGAGCAGTTCTTC.

This clonotype has just a few counts. The chain couples TRBV4-1 to TRBJ1-3, with D possibly matching TRBD1 (5 bases). Germline loops: CDR1 MGHRA, CDR2 YSYEKL. Trimming cost V 0 bases and J 2 bases, with 8 bases left between them. This CDR3 region has 15 residues. DNA of the CDR3: TGCGCCAGCAGCCAAGAGGACATACCTGGAAACACCATATATTTT. As protein: CASSQEDIPGNTIYF.

A few counts support this clonotype. The rearrangement joins TRBV20-1 to TRBJ2-1; D is undetermined. The germline V gene encodes CDR1 DFQATT and CDR2 SNEGSKA (reference sequence). Trimming left V 0 bases short and J 7 bases short, with 7 bases between. This CDR3 region has 12 residues. The CDR3, as DNA: TGCAGTGCTAGAGATCTAGGTAATGAGCAGTTCTTC. It yields the protein CSARDLGNEQFF.

This clonotype has only a few counts. This sequence joins TRBV30 and TRBJ2-3, with 7 nucleotides matching TRBD2. CDR1 is GTSNPN and CDR2 is SVGIG in the germline V gene (reference sequence). Unmatched junction bases numbered 8, after V lost 0 bases and J lost 8 bases. The CDR3 covers 14 residues. DNA for the CDR3: TGTGCCTGGAGTGTACCCGCGGGAGTCGGTACGCAGTATTTT. It codes for CAWSVPAGVGTQYF.

This clonotype was detected ten times or more. The chain carries TRBV28 and TRBJ2-2, with D uncertain. The germline CDR1 and CDR2 sequences are MDHEN and SYDVKM. V was cut by 9 bases and J by 2 bases, with 19 bases left in between. The CDR3 covers 16 residues. In DNA, the CDR3 is TGTGCCAGTTTTTACTCCGGGCTACTCAACACCGGGGAGCTGTTTTTT. This encodes CASFYSGLLNTGELFF.

The chain recombines TRBV6-1 with TRBJ2-5; D gene unclear. Per germline, CDR1 MNHNS and CDR2 SASEGT. CDR3 length equals 14 residues. With 1 base removed from V and 5 bases from J, the gap between germline ends came to 11 bases. CDR3 in DNA: TGTGCCAGCAGTGAAGGGCCCAGCTCGGAGACCCAGTACTTC. As protein: CASSEGPSSETQYF.

The gene calls are TRBV11-2 and TRBJ2-3; D is unclear. The CDR3 is 13 amino acids. Between the trimmed V and J ends, which lost 3 bases and 2 bases, there was a span of 6 bases. CDR1 is SGHAT, CDR2 FQNNGV, per germline. The DNA for the CDR3 is TGTGCCAGCAGCTTTGGGGACACAGATACGCAGTATTTT. It is translated as CASSFGDTDTQYF. Full variable domain (outside the CDR3, taken from reference TRBV11-2 and TRBJ2-3): EAGVAQSPRYKIIEKRQSVAFWCNPISGHATLYWYQQILGQGPKLLIQFQNNGVVDDSQLPKDRFSAERLKGVDSTLKIQPAKLEDSAVYLCASSFGDTDTQYFGPGTRLTVL.

V is TRBV29-1 and J is TRBJ1-1; D perhaps matches TRBD1 (5 bases). Germline loops: CDR1 SQVTM, CDR2 ANQGSEA. This CDR3 contains 11 residues. The V end was cut by 7 bases, the J end by 2 bases, with 8 bases between. This CDR3 is CSADSNTEAFF. The DNA for the CDR3 is TGCAGCGCTGACAGTAACACTGAAGCTTTCTTT.

The V and J genes are TRBV10-3 and TRBJ2-1; the D call may be TRBD1 or TRBD2 (6 bases each). Germline CDR1 reads ENHRY; CDR2 reads SYGVKD. This CDR3 contains 16 residues. The V and J ends lost 8 bases and 10 bases respectively, with 27 bases between them. As DNA, the CDR3 is TGTGCCATCTCCCCGGGGGCACCGCTGACGGGTGGGGAGCAGTTCTTC. It codes for CAISPGAPLTGGEQFF.

This clonotype appeared a few times. The rearrangement links TRBV6-6 to TRBJ2-3; TRBD1 matches at 9 bases. After removal of 7 bases from V and 3 bases from J, the junction contained 14 bases not matched to a gene. Germline V CDR1 and CDR2: MNHNY, SVGAGI (reference sequence). The CDR3 length is 17 residues. The CDR3 loop is CASTKGTGTGTTDTQYF. The CDR3 DNA is TGTGCCAGCACTAAGGGGACCGGGACAGGGACGACAGATACGCAGTATTTT.

This clonotype came up many times. DNA of the CDR3: TGTGCCAGCAGTCCCGAGGCCCCAATCGGGCTAGCGGGGGATGAAGAGACCCAGTACTTC. It is translated as CASSPEAPIGLAGDEETQYF. The chain combines TRBV6-5 with TRBJ2-5; 10 bases map to TRBD2. Trimming cost V 5 bases and J 3 bases; bases outside gene matches: 21. From germline, CDR1 is MNHEY and CDR2 SVGAGI. The CDR3 is made up of 20 amino acids.